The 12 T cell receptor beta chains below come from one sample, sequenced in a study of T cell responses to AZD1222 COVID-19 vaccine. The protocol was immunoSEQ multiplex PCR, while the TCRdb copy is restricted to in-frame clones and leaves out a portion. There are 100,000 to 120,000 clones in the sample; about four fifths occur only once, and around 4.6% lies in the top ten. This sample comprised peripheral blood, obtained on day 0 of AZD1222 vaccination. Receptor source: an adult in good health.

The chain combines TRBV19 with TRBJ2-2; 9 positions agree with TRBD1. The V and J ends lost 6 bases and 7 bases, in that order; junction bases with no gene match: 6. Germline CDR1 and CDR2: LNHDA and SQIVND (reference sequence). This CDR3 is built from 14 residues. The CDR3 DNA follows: TGTGCCAGTAGCGGGACAGGGAGAGGCGGGGAGCTGTTTTTT. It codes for CASSGTGRGGELFF. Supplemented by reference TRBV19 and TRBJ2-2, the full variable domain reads DGGITQSPKYLFRKEGQNVTLSCEQNLNHDAMYWYRQDPGQGLRLIYYSQIVNDFQKGDIAEGYSVSREKKESFPLTVTSAQKNPTAFYLCASSGTGRGGELFFGEGSRLTVL.

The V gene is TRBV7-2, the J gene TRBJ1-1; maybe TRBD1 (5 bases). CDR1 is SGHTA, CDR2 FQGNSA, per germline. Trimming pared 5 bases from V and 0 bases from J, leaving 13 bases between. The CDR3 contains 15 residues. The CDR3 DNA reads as TGTGCCAGCAGCCGGCAGGGTGGGATGAACACTGAAGCTTTCTTT. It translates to CASSRQGGMNTEAFF. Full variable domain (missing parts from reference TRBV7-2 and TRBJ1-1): GAGVSQSPSNKVTEKGKDVELRCDPISGHTALYWYRQSLGQGLEFLIYFQGNSAPDKSGLPSDRFSAERTGGSVSTLTIQRTQQEDSAVYLCASSRQGGMNTEAFFGQGTRLTVV.

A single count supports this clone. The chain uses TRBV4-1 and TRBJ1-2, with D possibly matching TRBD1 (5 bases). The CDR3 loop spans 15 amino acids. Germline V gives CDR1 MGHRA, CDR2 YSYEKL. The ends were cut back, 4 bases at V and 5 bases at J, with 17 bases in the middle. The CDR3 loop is CASSLIKGVPYGYTF. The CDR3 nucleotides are TGCGCCAGCAGCCTCATTAAAGGGGTCCCTTATGGCTACACCTTC.

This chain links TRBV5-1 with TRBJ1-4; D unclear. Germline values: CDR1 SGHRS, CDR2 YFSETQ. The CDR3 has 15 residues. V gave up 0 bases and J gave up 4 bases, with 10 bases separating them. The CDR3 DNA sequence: TGCGCCAGCAGCTTGGGCGGGGTCGGTAATGAAAAACTGTTTTTT. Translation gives CASSLGGVGNEKLFF.

CDR3 loop: CATSFSAGTANEKLFF. The CDR3 DNA follows: TGTGCCACCAGCTTTTCCGCCGGGACAGCTAATGAAAAACTGTTTTTT. The chain joins TRBV15 to TRBJ1-4; TRBD1 matches 7 bases. Germline V lookup: CDR1 LNHNV, CDR2 YYDKDF (reference sequence). This CDR3 contains 16 residues. With V trimmed by 5 bases and J by 3 bases, 9 bases remained unmatched.

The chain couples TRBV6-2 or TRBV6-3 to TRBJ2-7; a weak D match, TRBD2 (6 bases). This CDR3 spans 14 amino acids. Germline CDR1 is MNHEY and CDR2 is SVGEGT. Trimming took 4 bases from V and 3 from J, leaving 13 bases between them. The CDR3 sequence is CASSSGREVYEQYF. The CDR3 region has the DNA TGTGCCAGCAGTTCGGGAAGGGAGGTCTACGAGCAGTACTTC.

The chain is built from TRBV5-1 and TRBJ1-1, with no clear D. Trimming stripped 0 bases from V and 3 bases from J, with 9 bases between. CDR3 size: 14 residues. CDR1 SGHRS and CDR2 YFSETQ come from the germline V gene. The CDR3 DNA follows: TGCGCCAGCAGCTTGGAAGGGCGGGACACTGAAGCTTTCTTT. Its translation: CASSLEGRDTEAFF.

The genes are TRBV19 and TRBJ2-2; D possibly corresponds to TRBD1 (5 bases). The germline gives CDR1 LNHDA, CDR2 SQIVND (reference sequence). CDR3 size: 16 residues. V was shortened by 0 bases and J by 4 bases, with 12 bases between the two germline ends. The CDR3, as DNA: TGTGCCAGTAGTATAGAGACTGGTCAGGGCACCGGGGAGCTGTTTTTT. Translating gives CASSIETGQGTGELFF. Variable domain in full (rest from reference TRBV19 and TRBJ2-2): DGGITQSPKYLFRKEGQNVTLSCEQNLNHDAMYWYRQDPGQGLRLIYYSQIVNDFQKGDIAEGYSVSREKKESFPLTVTSAQKNPTAFYLCASSIETGQGTGELFFGEGSRLTVL.

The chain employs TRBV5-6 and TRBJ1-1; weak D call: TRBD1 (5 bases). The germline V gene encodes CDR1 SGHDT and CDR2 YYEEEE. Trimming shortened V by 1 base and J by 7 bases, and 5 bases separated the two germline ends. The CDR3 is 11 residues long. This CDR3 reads CASSLRGEAFF. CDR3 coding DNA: TGTGCCAGCAGCTTGAGGGGTGAAGCTTTCTTT.

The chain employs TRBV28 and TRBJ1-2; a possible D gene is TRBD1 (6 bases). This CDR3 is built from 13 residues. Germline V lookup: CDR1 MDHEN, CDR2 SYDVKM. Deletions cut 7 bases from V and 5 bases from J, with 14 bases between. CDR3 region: CASNQNRAYGYTF. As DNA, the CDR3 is TGTGCCAGCAACCAAAACAGGGCATATGGCTACACCTTC.

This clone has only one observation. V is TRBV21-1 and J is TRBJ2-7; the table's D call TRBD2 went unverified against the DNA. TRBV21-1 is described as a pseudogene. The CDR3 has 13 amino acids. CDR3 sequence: CANAVGGPYEQYF. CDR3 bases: TGTGCCAACGCGGTGGGAGGGCCCTACGAGCAGTACTTC.

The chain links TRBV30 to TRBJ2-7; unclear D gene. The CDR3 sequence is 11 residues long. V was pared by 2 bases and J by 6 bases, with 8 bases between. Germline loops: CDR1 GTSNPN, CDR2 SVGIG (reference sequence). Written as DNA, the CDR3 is TGTGCCTGGAGTCGGTTGGGCGAGCAGTACTTC. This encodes CAWSRLGEQYF.